This TCR beta chain was obtained from a study of T-cell reconstitution after alpha-beta-depleted transplantation in children. The TCRbeta library incorporated unique molecular identifiers. One entry per CDR3 protein, called by TCRdb with MiXCR from the PCR reads. The sample has 490,000 or so distinct CDR3 sequences; under 12% are singletons. This clonotype was recorded at least ten times. Trimming left V 7 bases short and J 3 bases short, with 9 bases between. This CDR3 region has 12 residues. The germline V gene encodes CDR1 SGHRS and CDR2 YFSETQ. This specimen was PBMCs, taken before TCRalphabeta/CD19-depleted stem cell transplant. This clonotype was obtained from a child aged 2 to 9 with inherited bone marrow failure, due to receive a stem cell transplant. The chain employs TRBV5-1 and TRBJ2-3; no reliable D call. In DNA, the CDR3 is TGCGCCAGCGCCCTTTTGACAGATACGCAGTATTTT. It is translated as CASALLTDTQYF.